A few counts support the clone carrying this T cell receptor beta chain. No antigen is known for it. The data originate from a study of CD8+ T cells in alopecia areata. Study-level information: Tofacitinib was taken orally by treated patients, and the dose was 5 to 10 mg twice daily.

Study observations and caveats: Scalp clonality and expanded CD8+ clones among the top 100 showed significant decreases with tofacitinib.

Germline values: CDR1 PRHDT, CDR2 FYEKMQ (reference sequence). CDR3 length: 17 amino acids. Trimming cost V 5 bases and J 2 bases; bases outside gene matches: 11. Stated treatment: oral pan-JAK inhibitor, 5-10 mg twice daily. The sorting of PBMCs gave CD4+ and CD8+ T cells. Extracted from the samples, RNA was reverse transcribed into cDNA to serve as the sequencing template. Method: immunoSEQ multiplex PCR; TCRdb's copy keeps in-frame clones and lacks some. The data show around 140,000 clones, with 45% to 60% seen just once and 15% to 20% held by the top ten. The origin of this receptor is a human donor with alopecia areata. The sequencing used CD8+ T cells sorted from blood, collected at week 4, from a patient treated with tofacitinib. V gene TRBV13 combines with J gene TRBJ2-3; 9 positions match TRBD2. CDR3 nucleotides: TGTGCCAGCAGCGCCTCCAGCGGGGGGTCCCTCACAGATACGCAGTATTTT. It encodes CASSASSGGSLTDTQYF.